The clone carrying this TCR beta chain was counted many times. Its antigen is unidentified. The sample belongs to a study of T cells in Graves' hyperthyroidism and ophthalmopathy. Findings of the study overall: Classification by a 13 V-J model distinguished ophthalmopathy from stable hyperthyroidism.

The definition of stable Graves' hyperthyroidism was no ophthalmopathy progression within 18 months. Disease duration under 2 months; hyperthyroidism patients were aged 18 to 65. Amplified TCR beta CDR3 regions came from RNA transcripts. With the HTBI primer set, the TCR CDR3 went through a first round of RT-PCR. Using its own MiXCR run on the multiplex PCR reads, TCRdb lists one record per CDR3 protein. This sample yields a few hundred thousand distinct CDR3 sequences, of which about a sixth are seen a single time; approximately 7.4% belongs to the top ten. CDR1 and CDR2 from the germline V gene are SGHRS and YFSETQ. The length of the CDR3 is 14 residues. Trimming shortened V by 0 bases and J by 8 bases, and 14 bases separated the two germline ends.

The source material was blood. The rearrangement uses TRBV5-1 and TRBJ1-2; D possibly corresponds to TRBD1 (6 bases). The receptor was derived from a woman aged 25 to 39 with Graves' hyperthyroidism. The CDR3 DNA sequence: TGCGCCAGCAGCTTGGAACGGACAGAGTGGGGCTACACCTTC. Amino acid sequence: CASSLERTEWGYTF.